This T cell receptor (beta chain) was retrieved from a study of T cell repertoires in cytomegalovirus infection. Study overall: HLA-B-restricted CMV epitopes that are well studied, plus recently identified HLA-C-restricted ones, were used by the study. Carrying CMV and the relevant HLA type showed in public TCR beta signatures.

For this clonotype: Its cognate antigen is unknown.

Study-wide findings and caveats: Ex vivo responses were dominated by HLA-C-restricted CMV-specific TCR beta clonotypes.

Trimming removed 8 bases from V and 6 bases from J; junction bases left unmatched: 5. The CDR3 totals 13 residues. Germline V gene lookup returns CDR1 SGHAT and CDR2 FQNNGV. TCRdb reanalysed the reads using MiXCR and keeps one entry per CDR3 protein. This table holds 250,000 to 300,000 distinct CDR3 sequences, 20% to 25% found once. This specimen was cultured PBMCs, taken from culture after CMV antigen stimulation. The chain couples TRBV11-2 to TRBJ2-5, with 11 nucleotides matching TRBD1. This clonotype was sampled from a human donor in good health (CMV status not recorded). Some clones in this sample may be carry-over from other donors' samples. CDR3 amino acids: CASGTGGRQTQYF. CDR3 DNA sequence: TGTGCCAGCGGGACAGGGGGGCGGCAGACCCAGTACTTC.